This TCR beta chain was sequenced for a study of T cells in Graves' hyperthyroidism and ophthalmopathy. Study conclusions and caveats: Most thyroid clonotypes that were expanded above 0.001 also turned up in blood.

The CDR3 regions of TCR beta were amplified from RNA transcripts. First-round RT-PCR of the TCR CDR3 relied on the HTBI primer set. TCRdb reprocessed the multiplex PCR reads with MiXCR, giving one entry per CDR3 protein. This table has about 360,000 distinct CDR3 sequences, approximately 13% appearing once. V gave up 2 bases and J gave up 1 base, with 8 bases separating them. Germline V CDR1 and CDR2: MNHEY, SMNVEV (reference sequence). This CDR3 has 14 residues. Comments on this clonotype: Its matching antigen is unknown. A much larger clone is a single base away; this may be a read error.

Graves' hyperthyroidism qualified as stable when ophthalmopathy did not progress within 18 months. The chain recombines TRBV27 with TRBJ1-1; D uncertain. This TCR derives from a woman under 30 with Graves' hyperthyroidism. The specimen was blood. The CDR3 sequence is CASSLQPENTEAFF. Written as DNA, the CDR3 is TGTGCCAGCAGTTTACAACCGGAGAACACTGAAGCTTTCTTT.